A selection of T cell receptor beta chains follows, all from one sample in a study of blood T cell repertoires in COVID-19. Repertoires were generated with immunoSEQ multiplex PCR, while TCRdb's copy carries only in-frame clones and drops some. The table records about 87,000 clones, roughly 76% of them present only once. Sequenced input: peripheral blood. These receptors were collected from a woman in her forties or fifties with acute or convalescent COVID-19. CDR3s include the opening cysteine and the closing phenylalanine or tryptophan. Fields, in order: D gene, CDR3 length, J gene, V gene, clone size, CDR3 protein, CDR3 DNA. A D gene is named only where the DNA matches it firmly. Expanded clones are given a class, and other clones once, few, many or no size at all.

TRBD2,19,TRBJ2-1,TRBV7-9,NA,CASSSAVLRGGLTYNEQFF,TGTGCCAGCAGTTCTGCCGTTCTTCGGGGGGGTCTTACCTACAATGAGCAGTTCTTC
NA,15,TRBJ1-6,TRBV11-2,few,CASSLGAGNNSPLHF,TGTGCCAGCAGCTTAGGTGCGGGGAATAATTCACCCCTCCACTTT
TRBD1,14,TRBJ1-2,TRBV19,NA,CASRADRPNYGYTF,TGTGCCAGTAGAGCGGACAGGCCCAACTATGGCTACACCTTC
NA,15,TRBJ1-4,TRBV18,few,CASSPATDLNEKLFF,TGTGCCAGCTCACCAGCGACAGACTTAAATGAAAAACTGTTTTTT
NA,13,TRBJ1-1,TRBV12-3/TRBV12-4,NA,CASSLDADTEAFF,TGTGCCAGCAGTTTAGATGCGGACACTGAAGCTTTCTTT
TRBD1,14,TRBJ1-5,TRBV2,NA,CASGRDRHNQPQHF,TGTGCCAGCGGCAGGGACAGACACAATCAGCCCCAGCATTTT
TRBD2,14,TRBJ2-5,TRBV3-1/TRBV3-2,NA,CASLLAGGQETQYF,TGTGCCAGTCTACTAGCGGGGGGGCAAGAGACCCAGTACTTC
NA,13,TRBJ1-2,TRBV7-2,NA,CASSLAGIDGYTF,TGTGCCAGCAGCTTAGCCGGGATTGATGGCTACACCTTC
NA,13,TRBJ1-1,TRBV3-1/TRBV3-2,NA,CASSLARAAGAFF,TGTGCCAGCAGCCTAGCGAGGGCTGCAGGAGCTTTCTTT
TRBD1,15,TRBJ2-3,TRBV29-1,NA,CSVDSGTGGTDTQYF,TGCAGCGTTGACTCCGGGACAGGGGGCACAGATACGCAGTATTTT
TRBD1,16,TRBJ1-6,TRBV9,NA,CASSPRTGASNSPLHF,TGTGCCAGCAGCCCCCGGACAGGGGCCTCTAATTCACCCCTCCACTTT
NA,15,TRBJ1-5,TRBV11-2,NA,CASSLDPGDNQPQHF,TGTGCCAGCAGCTTAGATCCAGGGGACAATCAGCCCCAGCATTTT
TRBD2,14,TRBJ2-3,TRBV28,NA,CASSLGASGGAQYF,TGTGCCAGCAGTTTAGGGGCTAGCGGGGGAGCGCAGTATTTT
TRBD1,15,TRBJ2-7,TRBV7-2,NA,CASSFDRASSYEQYF,TGTGCCAGCAGCTTCGACAGGGCGAGCTCCTACGAGCAGTACTTC
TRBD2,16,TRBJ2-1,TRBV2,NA,CASSGDSGGKYNEQFF,TGTGCCAGCAGTGGTGACAGCGGGGGGAAATACAATGAGCAGTTCTTC